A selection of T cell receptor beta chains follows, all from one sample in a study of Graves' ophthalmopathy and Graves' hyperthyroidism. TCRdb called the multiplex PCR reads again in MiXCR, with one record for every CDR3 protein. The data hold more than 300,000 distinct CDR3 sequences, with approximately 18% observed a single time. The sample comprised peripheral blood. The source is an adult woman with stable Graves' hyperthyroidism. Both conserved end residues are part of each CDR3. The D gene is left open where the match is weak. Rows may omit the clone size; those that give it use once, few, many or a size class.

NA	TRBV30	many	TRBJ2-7	TGTGCCTGGAGCGAGGGGGACGAGCAGTACTTC	CAWSEGDEQYF
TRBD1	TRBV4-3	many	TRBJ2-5	TGCGCCAGCAGCCAAGATTGGGACAGGGGAGGGCAAGAGACCCAGTACTTC	CASSQDWDRGGQETQYF
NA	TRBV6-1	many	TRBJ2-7	TGTGCCAGCAGTCCTGCCGGCACAGCCTCCGAGCAGTACTTC	CASSPAGTASEQYF
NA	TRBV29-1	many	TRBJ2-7	TGCAGCGTTGGAGGGGGGGTTAGGGGATCCGGCTACGAGCAGTACTTC	CSVGGGVRGSGYEQYF
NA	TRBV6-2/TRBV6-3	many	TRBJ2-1	TGTGCCAGTGAGACCGGGACAAGAAGCAATGAGCAGTTCTTC	CASETGTRSNEQFF
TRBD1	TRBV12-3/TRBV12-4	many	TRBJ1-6	TGTGCCAGCGTAGAGGCAGGGGGAAATTCACCCCTCCACTTT	CASVEAGGNSPLHF
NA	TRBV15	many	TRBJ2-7	TGTGCCACCAGCAGAGTGGGAAGGGGTTTAAACGAGCAGTACTTC	CATSRVGRGLNEQYF
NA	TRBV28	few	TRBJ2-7	TGTGCCAGCAGTTTTAGACAGGAGGTTTCCTACGAGCAGTACTTC	CASSFRQEVSYEQYF
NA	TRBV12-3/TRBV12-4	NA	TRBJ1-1	TGTGCCAGCAGTCTAGAGGCCGCTGAAGCTTTCTTT	CASSLEAAEAFF
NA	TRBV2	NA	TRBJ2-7	TGTGCCAGCAGTGAGAACACTGATTCGGGCGAGCAGTACTTC	CASSENTDSGEQYF
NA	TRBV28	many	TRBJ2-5	TGTGCCAGCATGGTGGGGCACCAAGAGACCCAGTACTTC	CASMVGHQETQYF
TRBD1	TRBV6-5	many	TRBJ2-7	TGTGCCAGCAGTTACGGACAGGCCTCCTACGAGCAGTACTTC	CASSYGQASYEQYF
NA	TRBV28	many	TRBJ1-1	TGTGCCAGCAGTACGGGACAAATGAACACTGAAGCTTTCTTT	CASSTGQMNTEAFF
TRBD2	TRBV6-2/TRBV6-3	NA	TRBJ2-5	TGTGCCAGCAGTTTACCTAGCGGGAGTCGAGAGACCCAGTACTTC	CASSLPSGSRETQYF
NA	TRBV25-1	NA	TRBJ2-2	TGTGCCAGCACCCCGACGGTTCCGAACACCGGGGAGCTGTTTTTT	CASTPTVPNTGELFF
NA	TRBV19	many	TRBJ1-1	TGTGCCAGTAGTATAAGCGGGGTCACTGAAGCTTTCTTT	CASSISGVTEAFF
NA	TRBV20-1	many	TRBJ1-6	TGCAGTGCTAGTTACAGTAATTATAATTCACCCCTCCACTTT	CSASYSNYNSPLHF
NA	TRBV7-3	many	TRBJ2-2	TGTGCCAGCAGCTTAATTATTAACGGGGAGCTGTTTTTT	CASSLIINGELFF
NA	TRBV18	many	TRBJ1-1	TGTGCCAGCTCACCGTTAGAAGGCACTGAAGCTTTCTTT	CASSPLEGTEAFF
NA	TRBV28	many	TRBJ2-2	TGTGCCAGCAGTTTCGTAAACACCGGGGAGCTGTTTTTT	CASSFVNTGELFF
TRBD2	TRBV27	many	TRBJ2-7	TGTGCCAGCAGTTTGACTAGCGGGATCTCCGAGCAGTACTTC	CASSLTSGISEQYF
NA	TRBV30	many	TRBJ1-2	TGTGCCTGGAGTGTTTCACGGCTGTATGGCTACACCTTC	CAWSVSRLYGYTF
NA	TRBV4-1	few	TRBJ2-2	TGCGCCAGCAGCCCCCTGGACCTAACCGGGGAGCTGTTTTTT	CASSPLDLTGELFF
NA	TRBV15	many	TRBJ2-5	TGTGCCACCAGCAGACATCAGAACAGGGAACAAGAGACCCAGTACTTC	CATSRHQNREQETQYF
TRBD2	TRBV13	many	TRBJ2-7	TGTGCCAGCAGCCCCCACCCTAGCGGGAGTGGCGAGCAGTACTTC	CASSPHPSGSGEQYF
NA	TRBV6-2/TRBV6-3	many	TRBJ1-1	TGTGCCAGCAGTCCGCCGACCGGTGGGAACACTGAAGCTTTCTTT	CASSPPTGGNTEAFF
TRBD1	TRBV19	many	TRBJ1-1	TGTGCCAGTAGTGAACAGGGGCACACTGAAGCTTTCTTT	CASSEQGHTEAFF
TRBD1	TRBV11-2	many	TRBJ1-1	TGTGCCAGCAGCCCCCTCAAACAGGGGCGGGCTTTCTTT	CASSPLKQGRAFF
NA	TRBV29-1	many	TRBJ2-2	TGCAGCGTTGTCGGCGGATTGGAGACCGGGGAGCTGTTTTTT	CSVVGGLETGELFF
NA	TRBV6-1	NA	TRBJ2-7	TGTGCCAGTTTTGGTCTTGCAGCTTCATCCTACGAGCAGTACTTC	CASFGLAASSYEQYF
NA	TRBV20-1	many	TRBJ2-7	TGCAGTGCTAGCTTGCCTAGTCACGAGCAGTACTTC	CSASLPSHEQYF
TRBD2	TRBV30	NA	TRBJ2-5	TGTGCCTGGAGGAGCGGGAGGGCCAGGGGAGAGACCCAGTACTTC	CAWRSGRARGETQYF
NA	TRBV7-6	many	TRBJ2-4	TGTGCCAGCAGCTTCGGGGGACCGCAGGGGCACATTCAGTACTTC	CASSFGGPQGHIQYF
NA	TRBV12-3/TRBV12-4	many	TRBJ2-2	TGTGCCAGCAGTTTAAACCAGGGTGCCGGGGAGCTGTTTTTT	CASSLNQGAGELFF
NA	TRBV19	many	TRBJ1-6	TGTGCCAGTAGCCTAAGACCTGTAAATTCACCCCTCCACTTT	CASSLRPVNSPLHF
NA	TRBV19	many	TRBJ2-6	TGTGCCAGTACCGGGGGCCACTCTGGGGCCAACGTCCTGACTTTC	CASTGGHSGANVLTF
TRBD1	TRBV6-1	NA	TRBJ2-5	TGTGCCAGCAGCAAGGGACAGCTTACGCAGACCCAGTACTTC	CASSKGQLTQTQYF
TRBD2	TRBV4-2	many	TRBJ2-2	TGTGCCAGCAGCCAAGTTTTAGCGGGACCTCCCCCCGGGGAGCTGTTTTTT	CASSQVLAGPPPGELFF
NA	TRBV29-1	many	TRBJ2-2	TGCAGCGTTGAAGTCCCCCTCGGCAGGGGAGTCGCCGGGGAGCTGTTTTTT	CSVEVPLGRGVAGELFF
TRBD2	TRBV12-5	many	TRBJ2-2	TGTGCTAGTGGCCATGGGACTAGCGGGAGAATCACCGGGGAGCTGTTTTTT	CASGHGTSGRITGELFF
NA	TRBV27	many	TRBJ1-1	TGTGCCAGCAGTTTACAGGGGTTAAGTACTGAAGCTTTCTTT	CASSLQGLSTEAFF
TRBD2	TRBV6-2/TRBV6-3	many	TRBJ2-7	TGTGCCAGCAGGCTAGCGGGAGGGACCTACGAGCAGTACTTC	CASRLAGGTYEQYF
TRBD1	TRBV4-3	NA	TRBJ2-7	TGCGCCAGCAGCCAAGGATTGTACAGGGGGAACGAGCAGTACTTC	CASSQGLYRGNEQYF
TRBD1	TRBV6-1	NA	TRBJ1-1	TGTGCCAGCAGTGCGATACCGGGACAGGGCACGGGGAACACTGAAGCTTTCTTT	CASSAIPGQGTGNTEAFF
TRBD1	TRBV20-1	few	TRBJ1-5	TGCAGTGCCGGACAGGTGGATCAGCCCCAGCATTTT	CSAGQVDQPQHF
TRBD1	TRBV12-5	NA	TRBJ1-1	TGTGCTAGTGGTTCCCGACAGGGGGAGTCAGCTTTCTTT	CASGSRQGESAFF
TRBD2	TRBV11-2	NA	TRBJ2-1	TGTGCCAGCAGCTTAAAAGCGTCGACTAGCGTCTATAGCTCCTACAATGAGCAGTTCTTC	CASSLKASTSVYSSYNEQFF
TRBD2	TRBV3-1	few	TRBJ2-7	TGTGCCAGCAGCCCTCTACCGGGACTAGGGCCCCACGAGCAGTACTTC	CASSPLPGLGPHEQYF
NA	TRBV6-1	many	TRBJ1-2	TGTGCCAGCAGTAAAGGGGGGCCTAACTATGGCTACACCTTC	CASSKGGPNYGYTF
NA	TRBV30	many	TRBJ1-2	TGTGCAAGGAGGGGCAGCTATGGCTACACCTTC	CARRGSYGYTF
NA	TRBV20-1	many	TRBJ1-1	TGCAGTGCTTCTCAATCCAACCAGGACACTGAAGCTTTCTTT	CSASQSNQDTEAFF
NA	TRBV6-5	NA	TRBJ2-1	TGTGCCAGCAGTTCTCAGGGCTTATACAATGAGCAGTTCTTC	CASSSQGLYNEQFF
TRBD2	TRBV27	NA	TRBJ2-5	TGTGCCAGCAGTCCCCTAGCGGGGCACGACCAAGAGACCCAGTACTTC	CASSPLAGHDQETQYF
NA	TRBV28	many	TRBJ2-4	TGTGCCAGCAGTTCCGGGGGAAACATTCAGTACTTC	CASSSGGNIQYF
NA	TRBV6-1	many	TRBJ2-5	TGTGCCAGCAGTGAGAGGAAAGGGACCCAGTACTTC	CASSERKGTQYF
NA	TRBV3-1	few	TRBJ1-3	TGTGCCAGCAGCCTCTACCGGGGCGGCATGTCTGGAAACACCATATATTTT	CASSLYRGGMSGNTIYF
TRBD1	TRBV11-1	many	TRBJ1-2	TGTGCCAGCAGCCGAGGGCAGGGGGCGGTCAACTATGGCTACACCTTC	CASSRGQGAVNYGYTF
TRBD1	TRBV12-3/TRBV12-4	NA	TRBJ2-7	TGTGCCAGCAGGGGGACAGACTACGAGCAGTACTTC	CASRGTDYEQYF
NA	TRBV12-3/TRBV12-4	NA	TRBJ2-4	TGTGCCAGCACCCCGGGAACGGACAGAGCCAAAAACATTCAGTACTTC	CASTPGTDRAKNIQYF
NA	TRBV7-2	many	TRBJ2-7	TGTGCCAGCAGCTTAGGCGCTAGCGAGGCCTACGAGCAGTACTTC	CASSLGASEAYEQYF